This section outlines one T cell receptor (beta chain) sequence together with its context. What it binds is unknown. The use of a sample-barcoded 5' primer and a J-beta primer mix characterized a second PCR of 7 to 11 cycles. TCRdb processed the 5' RACE reads anew with MiXCR; each CDR3 protein has one entry. Of over a million distinct CDR3 sequences listed, 59% are singletons. These data are taken from a study of blood T cells in healthy people across ages. CDR1 and CDR2 (germline): SGHRS, YFSETQ. The CDR3 contains 16 residues. The V gene end was trimmed by 4 bases and the J gene end by 5 bases; junction bases not matched to a gene: 8. Broader study findings: Naive CD4+ cell counts and diversity both ran higher in long-lived than in aged donors.

The chain couples TRBV5-1 to TRBJ2-3; 12 bases fit TRBD2. The sample consisted of blood. This clonotype was sampled from a man younger than 35 in good health. CDR3 DNA: TGCGCCAGCAGCATAAGACTAGCGGGAGTGAAAGATACGCAGTATTTT. Protein: CASSIRLAGVKDTQYF.